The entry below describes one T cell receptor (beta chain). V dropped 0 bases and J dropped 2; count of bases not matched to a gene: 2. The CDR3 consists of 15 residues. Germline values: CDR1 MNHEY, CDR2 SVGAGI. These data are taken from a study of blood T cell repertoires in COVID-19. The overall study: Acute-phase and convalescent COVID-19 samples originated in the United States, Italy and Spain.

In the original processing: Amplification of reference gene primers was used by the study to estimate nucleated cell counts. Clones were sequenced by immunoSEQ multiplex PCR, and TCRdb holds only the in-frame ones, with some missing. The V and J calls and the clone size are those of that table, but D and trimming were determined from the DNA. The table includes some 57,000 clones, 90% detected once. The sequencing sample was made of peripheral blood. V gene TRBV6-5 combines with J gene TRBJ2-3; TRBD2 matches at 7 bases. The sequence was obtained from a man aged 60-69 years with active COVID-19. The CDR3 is CASSYSLATTDTQYF. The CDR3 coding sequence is TGTGCCAGCAGTTACTCACTAGCGACCACAGATACGCAGTATTTT.